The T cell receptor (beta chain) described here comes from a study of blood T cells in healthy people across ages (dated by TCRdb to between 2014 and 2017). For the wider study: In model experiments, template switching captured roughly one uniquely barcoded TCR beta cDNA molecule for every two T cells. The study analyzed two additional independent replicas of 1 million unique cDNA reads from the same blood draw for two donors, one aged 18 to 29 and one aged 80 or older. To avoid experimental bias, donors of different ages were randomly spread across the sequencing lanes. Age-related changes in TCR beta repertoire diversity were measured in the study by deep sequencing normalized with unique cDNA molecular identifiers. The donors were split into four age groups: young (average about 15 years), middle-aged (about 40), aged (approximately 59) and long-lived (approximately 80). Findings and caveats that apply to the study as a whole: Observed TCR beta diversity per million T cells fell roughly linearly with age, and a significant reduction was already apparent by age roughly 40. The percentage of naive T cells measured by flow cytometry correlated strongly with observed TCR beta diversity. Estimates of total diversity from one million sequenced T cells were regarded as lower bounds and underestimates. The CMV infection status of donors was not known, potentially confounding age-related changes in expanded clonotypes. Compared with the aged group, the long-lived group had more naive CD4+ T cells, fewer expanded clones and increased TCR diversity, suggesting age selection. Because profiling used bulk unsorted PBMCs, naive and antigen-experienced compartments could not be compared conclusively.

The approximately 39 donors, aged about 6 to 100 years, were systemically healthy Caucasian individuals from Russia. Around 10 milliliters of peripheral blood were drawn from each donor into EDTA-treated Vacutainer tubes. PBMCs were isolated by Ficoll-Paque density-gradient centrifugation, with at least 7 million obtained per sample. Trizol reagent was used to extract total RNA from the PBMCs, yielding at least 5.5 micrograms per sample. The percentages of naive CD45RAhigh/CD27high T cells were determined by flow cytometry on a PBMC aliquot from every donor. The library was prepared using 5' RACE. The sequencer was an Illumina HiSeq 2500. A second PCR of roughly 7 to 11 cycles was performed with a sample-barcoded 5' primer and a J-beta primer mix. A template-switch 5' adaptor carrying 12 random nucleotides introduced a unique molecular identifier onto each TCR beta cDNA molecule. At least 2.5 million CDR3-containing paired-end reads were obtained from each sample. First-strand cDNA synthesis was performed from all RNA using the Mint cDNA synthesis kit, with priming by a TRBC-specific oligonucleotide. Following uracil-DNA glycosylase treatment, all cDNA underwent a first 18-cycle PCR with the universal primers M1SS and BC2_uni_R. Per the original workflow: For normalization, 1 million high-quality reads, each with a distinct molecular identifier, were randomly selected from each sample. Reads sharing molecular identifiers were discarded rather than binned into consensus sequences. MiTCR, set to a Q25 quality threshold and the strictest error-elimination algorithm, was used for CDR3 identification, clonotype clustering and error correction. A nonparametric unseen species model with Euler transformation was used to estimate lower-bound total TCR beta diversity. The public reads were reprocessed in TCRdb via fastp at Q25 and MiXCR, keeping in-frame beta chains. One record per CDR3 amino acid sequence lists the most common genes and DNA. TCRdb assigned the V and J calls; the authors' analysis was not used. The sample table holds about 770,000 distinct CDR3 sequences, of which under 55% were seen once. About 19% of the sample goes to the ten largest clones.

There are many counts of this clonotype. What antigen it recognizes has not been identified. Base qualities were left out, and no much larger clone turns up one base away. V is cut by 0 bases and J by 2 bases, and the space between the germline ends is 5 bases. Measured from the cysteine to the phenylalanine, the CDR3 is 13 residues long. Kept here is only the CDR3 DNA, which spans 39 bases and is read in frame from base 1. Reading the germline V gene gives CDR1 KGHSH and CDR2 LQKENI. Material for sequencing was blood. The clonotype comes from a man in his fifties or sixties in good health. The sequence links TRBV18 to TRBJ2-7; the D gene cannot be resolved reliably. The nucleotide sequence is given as TGTGCCAGCTCACCACCTGGTACCTACGAGCAGTACTTC. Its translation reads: CASSPPGTYEQYF.